This T cell receptor beta chain was documented in a study of PD-1 blockade in classical Hodgkin lymphoma. Study observations and caveats: Complete responders had baseline diversity similar to newly diagnosed patients.

Every patient relapsed after autologous stem cell transplantation, and brentuximab vedotin exposure varied. The CDR3 has 14 amino acids. CDR1 and CDR2 (germline): MDHEN, SYDVKM. V was cut by 3 bases and J by 3 bases, with 9 bases left in between. Concerning this clone itself: The target antigen is unknown.

The method was immunoSEQ multiplex PCR; TCRdb's version includes in-frame clones alone and lacks a portion of them. This sample carries 24,000 or so clones, 65% to 80% of them seen once, and the ten largest clones take approximately 8.4%. This sequence was found in a human donor with classical Hodgkin lymphoma. This chain connects TRBV28 to TRBJ2-1; D perhaps matches TRBD2 (6 bases). Sample: peripheral blood mononuclear cells (PBMCs), taken before the second cycle of nivolumab. Here the CDR3 reads CASSFAGNYNEQFF. The CDR3 DNA is TGTGCCAGCAGTTTTGCGGGGAACTACAATGAGCAGTTCTTC. Filled out from reference TRBV28 and TRBJ2-1, the complete variable domain reads DVKVTQSSRYLVKRTGEKVFLECVQDMDHENMFWYRQDPGLGLRLIYFSYDVKMKEKGDIPEGYSVSREKKERFSLILESASTNQTSMYLCASSFAGNYNEQFFGPGTRLTVL.